This T cell receptor (beta chain) was profiled in a study of CD8 T cells in Susac syndrome. Notes on the study in general: The authors acknowledged that their TCR sequencing and HLA analysis involved a relatively small number of individuals.

Per the germline V gene, CDR1 is SEHNR and CDR2 is FQNEAQ (reference sequence). There are 15 residues in the CDR3. With V trimmed by 5 bases and J by 5 bases, 6 bases remained unmatched. TCR beta sequencing covered blood CD8+ and CD4+ T cells. Random hexamers primed reverse transcription of about 0.45 to 1 ug RNA. With immunoSEQ multiplex PCR, TCR beta CDR3 was amplified across 54 Vbeta and 13 Jbeta. TCRdb re-derived calls from the immunoSEQ multiplex PCR reads in MiXCR, one entry per CDR3 protein. The sample has about 190,000 distinct CDR3 sequences, under 95% seen once. Points on this clonotype: Antigen specificity is unknown.

The chain uses TRBV7-9 and TRBJ1-4, with 9 positions matching TRBD1. The sequencing sample was made of CD4+ T cells from PBMCs. This clonotype was obtained from a human donor in good health. Written as DNA, the CDR3 is TGTGCCAGCAGCCCTACCGGGACAGGGAATGAAAAACTGTTTTTT. Translation gives CASSPTGTGNEKLFF.